A selection of T cell receptor beta chains follows, all from one sample in a study of cytomegalovirus exposure and HLA in healthy donors. Method: immunoSEQ multiplex PCR; TCRdb's copy keeps in-frame clones and lacks some. The sample carries 110,000 or so clones, 70% to 90% recorded once. Sequencing was carried out using PBMCs. These receptors were obtained from a man aged 18-30 years in good health and CMV-seropositive. Each CDR3 is given with its conserved first and last residue. A D gene is named only where the DNA matches it firmly. Expanded clones get a size class; other rows say once, few or many, or leave the size out.

clone_size: few; d_call: -; v_call: TRBV28; j_call: TRBJ1-2; cdr3_nt: TGTGCCGGAACCCCGGGACACGGCTATGGCTACACCTTC; cdr3_aa: CAGTPGHGYGYTF
clone_size: -; d_call: TRBD1; v_call: TRBV9; j_call: TRBJ1-1; cdr3_nt: TGTGCCAGCAGCGGGGATCTAAAGGGACAGGGGAACACTGAAGCTTTCTTT; cdr3_aa: CASSGDLKGQGNTEAFF
clone_size: once; d_call: TRBD1; v_call: TRBV6-5; j_call: TRBJ1-2; cdr3_nt: TGTGCCAGCAGTTACTTCGGACAGGGGGGTGGCTACACCTTC; cdr3_aa: CASSYFGQGGGYTF
clone_size: -; d_call: -; v_call: TRBV5-1; j_call: TRBJ1-1; cdr3_nt: TGCGCCAGCAGCTTGGCGGGGGGGAACACTGAAGCTTTCTTT; cdr3_aa: CASSLAGGNTEAFF
clone_size: -; d_call: -; v_call: TRBV4-2; j_call: TRBJ1-3; cdr3_nt: TGTGCCAGCAGCCAAGAAGTAGGGAGGAGGTCTGGAAACACCATATATTTT; cdr3_aa: CASSQEVGRRSGNTIYF
clone_size: -; d_call: -; v_call: TRBV6-5; j_call: TRBJ1-5; cdr3_nt: TGTGCCAGCAGTCGTCAGGGTGCTCAGCCCCAGCATTTT; cdr3_aa: CASSRQGAQPQHF
clone_size: -; d_call: -; v_call: TRBV25-1; j_call: TRBJ1-1; cdr3_nt: TGTGCCAGCAGTGAATTCGGCAGGGTCACTGAAGCTTTCTTT; cdr3_aa: CASSEFGRVTEAFF
clone_size: -; d_call: -; v_call: TRBV5-5; j_call: TRBJ1-5; cdr3_nt: TGTGCCAGCAGCTTGGTGTGGCCCAGCGATAATCAGCCCCAGCATTTT; cdr3_aa: CASSLVWPSDNQPQHF
clone_size: -; d_call: -; v_call: TRBV19; j_call: TRBJ2-4; cdr3_nt: TGTGCCAGTAGTATAGGGGTGTGGTCCCAGGACAAAAACATTCAGTACTTC; cdr3_aa: CASSIGVWSQDKNIQYF
clone_size: -; d_call: TRBD1; v_call: TRBV2; j_call: TRBJ1-6; cdr3_nt: TGTGCCAGCAGTAGGGACAGGGGCAGTTCACCCCTCCACTTT; cdr3_aa: CASSRDRGSSPLHF
clone_size: -; d_call: -; v_call: TRBV10-3; j_call: TRBJ2-1; cdr3_nt: TGTGCCATCAGTGATTCGACAGGGGAGGGATACAATGAGCAGTTCTTC; cdr3_aa: CAISDSTGEGYNEQFF
clone_size: -; d_call: TRBD1; v_call: TRBV7-9; j_call: TRBJ2-7; cdr3_nt: TGTGCCAGCAGCACGGACAGGGGCGTAGGCTACGAGCAGTACTTC; cdr3_aa: CASSTDRGVGYEQYF
clone_size: -; d_call: TRBD2; v_call: TRBV10-1; j_call: TRBJ2-1; cdr3_nt: TGCGCCACCAGCCCGACTAGCGGATTTTACAATGAGCAGTTCTTC; cdr3_aa: CATSPTSGFYNEQFF
clone_size: -; d_call: -; v_call: TRBV18; j_call: TRBJ2-3; cdr3_nt: TGTGCCAGCTCAGATCTAGATCCGACAGATACGCAGTATTTT; cdr3_aa: CASSDLDPTDTQYF
clone_size: -; d_call: TRBD1; v_call: TRBV5-5; j_call: TRBJ2-7; cdr3_nt: TGTGCCAGCAGCTTCAAGGGACAGAACTACGAGCAGTACTTC; cdr3_aa: CASSFKGQNYEQYF
clone_size: -; d_call: -; v_call: TRBV5-1; j_call: TRBJ1-2; cdr3_nt: TGCGCCAGCAGTCCAAACAGGGTAACTAACTATGGCTACACCTTC; cdr3_aa: CASSPNRVTNYGYTF
clone_size: -; d_call: TRBD1; v_call: TRBV11-2; j_call: TRBJ2-7; cdr3_nt: TGTGCCAGCAGCTTAGGTCACAGGGGACAGGACGAGCAGTACTTC; cdr3_aa: CASSLGHRGQDEQYF
clone_size: -; d_call: -; v_call: TRBV6-4; j_call: TRBJ2-2; cdr3_nt: TGTGCCAGCAGTGACTCCAGTACCGGGGAGCTGTTTTTT; cdr3_aa: CASSDSSTGELFF
clone_size: few; d_call: -; v_call: TRBV6-4; j_call: TRBJ2-3; cdr3_nt: TGTGCCAGCAGTGCGGGGGAGACAGATACGCAGTATTTT; cdr3_aa: CASSAGETDTQYF
clone_size: -; d_call: TRBD2; v_call: TRBV4-1; j_call: TRBJ2-1; cdr3_nt: TGCGCCAGCAGCCAAGATCCAGCGGGGGGCTCCTACAATGAGCAGTTCTTC; cdr3_aa: CASSQDPAGGSYNEQFF
clone_size: -; d_call: TRBD2; v_call: TRBV7-8; j_call: TRBJ2-1; cdr3_nt: TGTGCCAGCAGCCCGGGGGGGGGTTACTCCTACAATGAGCAGTTCTTC; cdr3_aa: CASSPGGGYSYNEQFF
clone_size: few; d_call: -; v_call: TRBV5-1; j_call: TRBJ2-2; cdr3_nt: TGCGCCAGCAGCTTGGGGTCTAGCGAAGTCGGGGAGCTGTTTTTT; cdr3_aa: CASSLGSSEVGELFF
clone_size: -; d_call: TRBD1; v_call: TRBV4-3; j_call: TRBJ1-5; cdr3_nt: TGCGCCAGCAGCCTCAAGATTTTAGGGCAGGGGGCGCAGCCCCAGCATTTT; cdr3_aa: CASSLKILGQGAQPQHF
clone_size: -; d_call: -; v_call: TRBV5-6; j_call: TRBJ1-6; cdr3_nt: TGTGTCAGCAGCTTGCAACCAGCGCCTAATTCACCCCTCCACTTT; cdr3_aa: CVSSLQPAPNSPLHF
clone_size: -; d_call: -; v_call: TRBV27; j_call: TRBJ2-7; cdr3_nt: TGTGCCAGCAGGTCACAGGGAGGGCACGAGCAGTACTTC; cdr3_aa: CASRSQGGHEQYF
clone_size: -; d_call: -; v_call: TRBV11-2; j_call: TRBJ1-1; cdr3_nt: TGTGCCAGCAGCTTAGAGGCGAACACTGAAGCTTTCTTT; cdr3_aa: CASSLEANTEAFF
clone_size: once; d_call: -; v_call: TRBV6-5; j_call: TRBJ1-5; cdr3_nt: TGTGCCAGCAGTCCACAACCTCTGGGCAATCAGCCCCAGCATTTT; cdr3_aa: CASSPQPLGNQPQHF
clone_size: -; d_call: TRBD2; v_call: TRBV5-4; j_call: TRBJ2-5; cdr3_nt: TGTGCCAGCAGCTTTCCGGGACTAGAAATACGAGAGACCCAGTACTTC; cdr3_aa: CASSFPGLEIRETQYF
clone_size: -; d_call: TRBD2; v_call: TRBV5-1; j_call: TRBJ2-3; cdr3_nt: TGCGCCAGCAGCTTGGGCCCGGGGGGGCCGACAGATACGCAGTATTTT; cdr3_aa: CASSLGPGGPTDTQYF
clone_size: -; d_call: TRBD2; v_call: TRBV27; j_call: TRBJ2-5; cdr3_nt: TGTGCCAGCAGTCCCCTGGTTAGCGGGCGTTCGCAAGAGACCCAGTACTTC; cdr3_aa: CASSPLVSGRSQETQYF
clone_size: -; d_call: -; v_call: TRBV11-2; j_call: TRBJ1-2; cdr3_nt: TGTGCCAGCAGCTTAGAAGGGCAGGGACTAGGCTACACCTTC; cdr3_aa: CASSLEGQGLGYTF
clone_size: -; d_call: TRBD1; v_call: TRBV7-2; j_call: TRBJ2-6; cdr3_nt: TGTGCCAGCAGCATTTCGGGACAGGTTTCTGGGGCCAACGTCCTGACTTTC; cdr3_aa: CASSISGQVSGANVLTF
clone_size: -; d_call: -; v_call: TRBV20-1; j_call: TRBJ2-1; cdr3_nt: TGCAGTGTTAACCGGGACAATGAGCAGTTCTTC; cdr3_aa: CSVNRDNEQFF
clone_size: -; d_call: -; v_call: TRBV19; j_call: TRBJ2-1; cdr3_nt: TGTGCCAGTAGTCCGTGGGGTGAAGCGGCCAACAATGAGCAGTTCTTC; cdr3_aa: CASSPWGEAANNEQFF
clone_size: -; d_call: -; v_call: TRBV19; j_call: TRBJ1-1; cdr3_nt: TGTGCCAGTAGTATAGTCGGCGAGCGGGACACTGAAGCTTTCTTT; cdr3_aa: CASSIVGERDTEAFF
clone_size: -; d_call: TRBD2; v_call: TRBV7-2; j_call: TRBJ2-5; cdr3_nt: TGTGCCAGCAGCTTAGGTCTAGCGGGGGGACGAGAGACCCAGTACTTC; cdr3_aa: CASSLGLAGGRETQYF
clone_size: -; d_call: TRBD2; v_call: TRBV2; j_call: TRBJ2-2; cdr3_nt: TGTGCCAGCAGTGTTAGCGGGGGGTCCACCGGGGAGCTGTTTTTT; cdr3_aa: CASSVSGGSTGELFF
clone_size: few; d_call: -; v_call: TRBV5-6; j_call: TRBJ1-6; cdr3_nt: TGTGCCAGCAGCGTGACAGGATATAATTCACCCCTCCACTTT; cdr3_aa: CASSVTGYNSPLHF
clone_size: -; d_call: -; v_call: TRBV5-1; j_call: TRBJ2-7; cdr3_nt: TGCGCCAGCAGCTTGGAAGGAGTCCGGGTGGGTTACGAGCAGTACTTC; cdr3_aa: CASSLEGVRVGYEQYF
clone_size: -; d_call: TRBD2; v_call: TRBV2; j_call: TRBJ2-1; cdr3_nt: TGTGCCAGCAGTGGGAGCGGGGGGGTTTACAATGAGCAGTTCTTC; cdr3_aa: CASSGSGGVYNEQFF
clone_size: -; d_call: TRBD1; v_call: TRBV6-5; j_call: TRBJ1-1; cdr3_nt: TGTGCCAGCAGTTACTCGAACCTACAGGGGCGGGAAGCTTTCTTT; cdr3_aa: CASSYSNLQGREAFF
clone_size: few; d_call: -; v_call: TRBV28; j_call: TRBJ1-5; cdr3_nt: TGTGCCAGCAGCTCTGGGTCAGGGTACAATCAGCCCCAGCATTTT; cdr3_aa: CASSSGSGYNQPQHF
clone_size: -; d_call: TRBD1; v_call: TRBV7-2; j_call: TRBJ2-3; cdr3_nt: TGTGCCAGCAGCTTATTCCCCACCGGACAGGGACCCACAGATACGCAGTATTTT; cdr3_aa: CASSLFPTGQGPTDTQYF
clone_size: -; d_call: -; v_call: TRBV7-2; j_call: TRBJ1-1; cdr3_nt: TGTGCCAGCAGCTTTGGGAGGAACACTGAAGCTTTCTTT; cdr3_aa: CASSFGRNTEAFF
clone_size: -; d_call: TRBD1; v_call: TRBV27; j_call: TRBJ1-5; cdr3_nt: TGTGCCAGCAGTTACAGGGGGCATGATCAGCCCCAGCATTTT; cdr3_aa: CASSYRGHDQPQHF
clone_size: -; d_call: TRBD1; v_call: TRBV7-2; j_call: TRBJ2-7; cdr3_nt: TGTGCCAGCAGCCGTGACAGGGGAGAGGAGCAGTACTTC; cdr3_aa: CASSRDRGEEQYF
clone_size: -; d_call: -; v_call: TRBV11-2; j_call: TRBJ2-3; cdr3_nt: TGTGCCAGCAGCCACTCCGGACTAAGCCCAGATACGCAGTATTTT; cdr3_aa: CASSHSGLSPDTQYF
clone_size: once; d_call: TRBD1; v_call: TRBV6-1; j_call: TRBJ1-1; cdr3_nt: TGTGCCAGCAGCGAAGTAGGGACAGGGGGGGACACTGAAGCTTTCTTT; cdr3_aa: CASSEVGTGGDTEAFF
clone_size: -; d_call: -; v_call: TRBV13; j_call: TRBJ1-4; cdr3_nt: TGTGCCAGCAGCTCCGACAGGTTTAATGAAAAACTGTTTTTT; cdr3_aa: CASSSDRFNEKLFF
clone_size: -; d_call: TRBD1; v_call: TRBV19; j_call: TRBJ1-2; cdr3_nt: TGTGCCAGTAGTAGTACCGCCCGGACAGGGAGGAACTATGGCTACACCTTC; cdr3_aa: CASSSTARTGRNYGYTF